Detailed here is one T cell receptor (beta chain). The data were taken from a study of blood T cell repertoires in COVID-19. Data came from immunoSEQ multiplex PCR; TCRdb stores just in-frame clones and leaves some out. Of roughly 220,000 clones listed, around 86% were seen once; the top ten hold roughly 10%. The CDR3 extends over 13 amino acids. CDR1 is SNHLY, CDR2 FYNNEI, per germline. After removal of 8 bases from V and 5 bases from J, the junction contained 5 bases not matched to a gene. The receptor was isolated from a woman in her forties or fifties with COVID-19, enrolled during active disease. Material for sequencing was peripheral blood. The V and J genes are TRBV2 and TRBJ2-3, with TRBD1 matching over 9 bases. Written as DNA, the CDR3 is TGTGCCAGCCGGGACAGGGTGGGAGATACGCAGTATTTT. As protein: CASRDRVGDTQYF.